The entry below gives a single T cell receptor beta chain sequence along with its context. Its matching antigen is unknown. The CDR3 has 18 amino acids. Germline V gene data show CDR1 as PRHDT and CDR2 as FYEKMQ (reference sequence). V gave up 5 bases and J gave up 5 bases; unmatched junction bases: 14. Each CDR3 protein is one row after TCRdb ran MiXCR on the reads. This sample has under 600,000 distinct CDR3 sequences; more than 15% occur once, and the top ten carry more than 20%. This sample was taken from a study of T cell repertoires in cytomegalovirus infection. Across the study: TCR beta signatures that were public indicated CMV infection and matching HLA type. Broader study findings: Summed frequency of public TCR beta families distinguished CMV carriers with the relevant HLA. Ex vivo responses were dominated by HLA-C-restricted CMV-specific TCR beta clonotypes.

The sample taken for sequencing was CD8+ T cells from PBMCs. The TCR originated in a human donor in good health (CMV status not recorded). Some clones in this sample may be carry-over from other donors' samples. The chain combines TRBV13 with TRBJ2-5, with TRBD2 matching 13 bases. The CDR3 spells CASSAGLAGIGLEETQYF. The CDR3 DNA reads as TGTGCCAGCAGCGCGGGACTAGCGGGGATCGGTCTTGAGGAGACCCAGTACTTC.